This is a list of T cell receptor beta chains from one sample in a study of T-cell memory formation after mild COVID-19. MiXCR, applied by TCRdb to the 5' RACE reads, yields one record per CDR3 protein. The repertoire holds tens of thousands of distinct CDR3 sequences, with roughly 16% as singletons. Source material: PBMCs or a T cell subset sorted from them (not recorded which). The receptor set was obtained from a man aged 18 to 30 who had mild COVID-19 (a few samples of this study predate the infection). Cell type and time point are not known. Each CDR3 is given with its conserved first and last residue. A D gene is named only where the DNA matches it firmly. Only part of the rows carry a size: once, few, many, or a class if the clone is expanded.

NA	TRBV5-1	TRBJ2-5	NA	TGCGCCAGCAGCTTTAGGGCTGAAGAGACCCAGTACTTC	CASSFRAEETQYF
NA	TRBV9	TRBJ2-1	NA	TGTGCCAGCAGCGTAGATGGGGGCTACAATGAGCAGTTCTTC	CASSVDGGYNEQFF
NA	TRBV7-9	TRBJ1-6	NA	TGTGCCAGCAGCTGGGAGGACACTAATTCACCCCTCCACTTT	CASSWEDTNSPLHF
few	TRBV19	TRBJ2-7	TRBD1	TGTGCCAGTAGCGGACAGGTCGCCTACGAGCAGTACTTC	CASSGQVAYEQYF
few	TRBV12-3/TRBV12-4	TRBJ1-1	NA	TGTGCCAGCAGTTTGGCTTCGGGTGTGGATTGGGGCACTGAAGCTTTCTTT	CASSLASGVDWGTEAFF
few	TRBV5-1	TRBJ2-2	TRBD2	TGCGCCAGCAGCCCGACTAGCGCCGCGAACACCGGGGAGCTGTTTTTT	CASSPTSAANTGELFF
NA	TRBV20-1	TRBJ2-7	NA	TGCAGTGCTAGAGATCTCCACGGCTACGAGCAGTACTTC	CSARDLHGYEQYF
NA	TRBV4-1	TRBJ1-1	NA	TGCGCCAGCAGCCAAGGGTCAGGCAAAGCTTTCTTT	CASSQGSGKAFF
NA	TRBV28	TRBJ2-1	TRBD2	TGTGCCAGCGGCGCGGGACTAGCGGGATACAATGAGCAGTTCTTC	CASGAGLAGYNEQFF
many	TRBV4-2	TRBJ2-1	TRBD2	TGTGCCAGCAGCCAAGATTTAGCGGGGGCGATCAATGAGCAGTTCTTC	CASSQDLAGAINEQFF
few	TRBV12-5	TRBJ2-3	NA	TGTGCTAGTGGTTTTCTAAGCGGAACCCTGACAGATACGCAGTATTTT	CASGFLSGTLTDTQYF
NA	TRBV27	TRBJ1-2	NA	TGTGCCAGCAGTCGAACGTGGGGGTCTGGCGGCTACACCTTC	CASSRTWGSGGYTF
many	TRBV6-5	TRBJ2-5	NA	TGTGCCAGCAGTTACGGTGGGGAAGAGACCCAGTACTTC	CASSYGGEETQYF
few	TRBV7-8	TRBJ1-2	TRBD1	TGTGCCAGCAGCGCCTTGACAGGGGACGGCTATGGCTACACCTTC	CASSALTGDGYGYTF
many	TRBV9	TRBJ2-1	NA	TGTGCCAGCAGCGGCCCCCGGGATCACGAGCAGTTCTTC	CASSGPRDHEQFF
NA	TRBV29-1	TRBJ1-2	TRBD1	TGCAGCGCCTCTTGGACAGGGAAAAATGGCTACACCTTC	CSASWTGKNGYTF
NA	TRBV7-2	TRBJ2-3	NA	TGCGCCAGCAGCTTTTATTCATCAGATACGCAGTATTTT	CASSFYSSDTQYF
many	TRBV4-1	TRBJ2-1	NA	TGCGCCAGCAGCTGGGGCACCTACAATGAGCAGTTCTTC	CASSWGTYNEQFF
large	TRBV24-1	TRBJ2-5	NA	TGTGCCACCAGTGATGCAGGGGAGGGTCGGGAGACCCAGTACTTC	CATSDAGEGRETQYF
NA	TRBV11-2	TRBJ2-1	NA	TGTGCCAGCAGCTTATCTAGGTTGGAGCAGTTCTTC	CASSLSRLEQFF
NA	TRBV20-1	TRBJ1-1	NA	TGCAGTGCTAGACAAGGGCTGGGTGAAGCTTTCTTT	CSARQGLGEAFF
few	TRBV6-2/TRBV6-3	TRBJ1-1	NA	TGTGCCAGCAGTTACTCGGTCCCAACTGAAGCTTTCTTT	CASSYSVPTEAFF
NA	TRBV6-1	TRBJ1-5	NA	TGTGCCAGCAGTGAAGCCGTTGGGCAGCCCCAGCATTTT	CASSEAVGQPQHF
few	TRBV7-3	TRBJ2-1	NA	TGTGCCAGCAGCTTATCGGGCAGGGCCTACAATGAGCAGTTCTTC	CASSLSGRAYNEQFF
NA	TRBV4-3	TRBJ2-1	NA	TGCGCCAGCAGCAGGCGTGGGCCCCTGGGCAATGAGCAGTTCTTC	CASSRRGPLGNEQFF
few	TRBV27	TRBJ2-1	NA	TGTGCCAGCAGTTATATAGGGACATCTGACAATGAGCAGTTCTTC	CASSYIGTSDNEQFF
NA	TRBV7-9	TRBJ2-5	NA	TGTGCCAGCAGACAAGAGGGCAGGGAGACCCAGTACTTC	CASRQEGRETQYF
NA	TRBV7-9	TRBJ2-5	NA	TGTGCCAGCAACCGTCAGGGTCGCCCGGGGGAGACCCAGTACTTC	CASNRQGRPGETQYF
NA	TRBV29-1	TRBJ1-5	TRBD1	TGCAGCGTTCGACAGGGGTCGCAGCCCCAGCATTTT	CSVRQGSQPQHF
few	TRBV2	TRBJ2-6	NA	TGTGCCAGCAGTGAGGGCTATCGGACGAAATACTTTGCCAACGTCCTGACTTTC	CASSEGYRTKYFANVLTF
NA	TRBV4-2	TRBJ2-7	NA	TGTGCCAGCAGCCAAGATCTAGCGTGGAACGGAGAGCAGTACTTC	CASSQDLAWNGEQYF
NA	TRBV27	TRBJ2-1	TRBD1	TGTGCCAGCAGCCGCTACGGGACAGTCATTACCTACAATGAGCAGTTCTTC	CASSRYGTVITYNEQFF
NA	TRBV10-3	TRBJ1-1	NA	TGTGCCATCAGTGAGTCGTTGGGAGAAGCTTTCTTT	CAISESLGEAFF
NA	TRBV4-2	TRBJ2-1	NA	TGTGCCAGCAGCCAAGATGGGGCAGGGGGGGTCAATGAGCAGTTCTTC	CASSQDGAGGVNEQFF
many	TRBV5-1	TRBJ2-1	NA	TGCGCCAGCAGCTTGTATCGGTTTTATGGCGATGAGCAGTTCTTC	CASSLYRFYGDEQFF
NA	TRBV12-3/TRBV12-4	TRBJ2-7	NA	TGTGCCAGCAGTTTCCCGGGTAACCCCCACGAGCAGTACTTC	CASSFPGNPHEQYF
NA	TRBV12-5	TRBJ2-7	TRBD2	TGTGCTAGTGGTTTGGTACCGGGGACTAGGGGTTCCTACGAGCAGTACTTC	CASGLVPGTRGSYEQYF
NA	TRBV7-9	TRBJ1-2	NA	TGTGCCAGCAGCTTACTCCCCCCGGGCTATGGCTACACCTTC	CASSLLPPGYGYTF
NA	TRBV7-9	TRBJ1-1	NA	TGTGCCAGCAGCTTAATTAAAACTGAAGCTTTCTTT	CASSLIKTEAFF
NA	TRBV2	TRBJ1-4	NA	TGTGCCAGCAGAACGGTGTTATATGCAACTAATGAAAAACTGTTTTTT	CASRTVLYATNEKLFF
NA	TRBV15	TRBJ2-1	TRBD1	TGTGCCACCAGCAGAGATCAGGGGGTTAGCTACAATGAGCAGTTCTTC	CATSRDQGVSYNEQFF
NA	TRBV9	TRBJ1-2	NA	TGTGCCAGCAGCGTTAGCGTCCTTGTTAACTATGGCTACACCTTC	CASSVSVLVNYGYTF
few	TRBV7-9	TRBJ2-1	TRBD2	TGTGCCAGCAGAGGGTATAGCGGGGCAGAGCGTGGTGAGCAGTTCTTC	CASRGYSGAERGEQFF
many	TRBV29-1	TRBJ2-1	TRBD2	TGCAGCGCCCCCACTAGCGGATCCTACAATGAGCAGTTCTTC	CSAPTSGSYNEQFF
few	TRBV27	TRBJ2-2	TRBD2	TGTGCCAGCAGTTTATGGACTAGCGGGGGCCTCAACACCGGGGAGCTGTTTTTT	CASSLWTSGGLNTGELFF